The TCR beta chain described here comes from a study of identical twins. The study's findings and limits: Donors were not followed over many years; analysis was cross-sectional. With abundant cord blood beta clonotypes, insertions were fewer; memory repertoires showed no such pattern.

The CDR3 has 14 residues. Trimming took 10 bases from V and 4 from J, leaving 16 bases between them. Germline V CDR1 and CDR2: ENHRY, SYGVKD. This clonotype was seen a few times. Its antigen remains unknown. TCRdb called the 5' RACE reads again in MiXCR, with one record for every CDR3 protein. The sample has about 690,000 distinct CDR3 sequences, around 6.1% seen once. The TCR comes from a man younger than 35 in good health. Sample: naive T cells sorted from blood. The J gene is TRBJ2-2, the V gene TRBV10-3; D is undetermined. The CDR3 is CATREVESTGELFF. The CDR3 DNA reads TGTGCCACCCGAGAGGTGGAATCCACCGGGGAGCTGTTTTTT.